This TCR beta chain was recorded in a study of siplizumab effects on memory and regulatory T cells. Using immunoSEQ multiplex PCR, the repertoire was profiled, and TCRdb retains in-frame clones only, with some absent. Among about 9,900 clones, around 40% were seen once, and the ten largest hold 8.5% to 9.5%. V trimming: 0 bases; J trimming: 7 bases; junction bases outside the gene matches: 11. There are 17 residues in the CDR3. The germline gives CDR1 SGHDN, CDR2 FVKESK. Mixed lymphocyte reaction cells were cocultured at 37°C for 6 to 7 days. Points from the study as a whole: Reactions containing siplizumab showed mappable alloreactive CD4+ clones averaging approximately 73% Treg-derived, versus under 30% in controls. The naive T cell population seemed more diverse than memory cells and seemed a major contributor to the alloresponse. Naive-or-memory phenotypes were unassignable for roughly 80-97% of proliferating CD4+ or CD8+ clones.

Details on this clone: Its specificity is not known.

The sequenced sample consisted of CFSE-low (dividing) CD4+ T cells sorted from an allogeneic mixed lymphocyte reaction. The chain has TRBV14 and TRBJ1-2; 10 positions agree with TRBD1. This receptor was identified in a human donor in good health; the cells came from an allogeneic mixed lymphocyte reaction. In DNA, the CDR3 is TGTGCCAGCAGCCAAGATCTTGGGGACAGGGGAAAATTTGGCTACACCTTC. Translating gives CASSQDLGDRGKFGYTF.